The rows below give T cell receptor beta chains drawn from one sample of a study of shared clonotypes between healthy human individuals. Some clones are missing from TCRdb's copy, which holds only in-frame ones; the method was immunoSEQ multiplex PCR. The table includes hundreds of thousands of clones, more than 70% detected once. Sequencing was done on a sample of memory CD4+ T cells sorted from blood. The receptors stem from a woman aged 25 to 39 in good health. The CDR3 runs from the conserved cysteine through the conserved F or W. D genes are given only for firm matches. Part of the rows lack a size; the others show once, few, many or a class for expanded clones.

TRBV28	15	TRBJ1-5	.	.	CASSFPTRGVQPQHF	TGTGCCAGCAGTTTCCCTACCAGGGGTGTGCAGCCCCAGCATTTT
TRBV5-4	15	TRBJ1-2	.	TRBD1	CASSPGTGDLSGYTF	TGTGCCAGCAGCCCCGGGACAGGAGACCTCTCTGGCTACACCTTC
TRBV29-1	13	TRBJ2-1	few	.	CSVEGRRDNEQFF	TGCAGCGTTGAAGGTCGGAGAGACAATGAGCAGTTCTTC
TRBV5-1	17	TRBJ2-1	.	TRBD2	CASSLEGGLGSYNEQFF	TGCGCCAGCAGCTTGGAGGGCGGACTAGGCTCCTACAATGAGCAGTTCTTC
TRBV5-1	11	TRBJ2-5	.	.	CASSLVQTQYF	TGCGCCAGCAGCTTGGTTCAGACCCAGTACTTC
TRBV19	15	TRBJ1-5	.	.	CASSRGGASNQPQHF	TGTGCCAGTAGTAGGGGGGGCGCAAGCAATCAGCCCCAGCATTTT
TRBV5-1	17	TRBJ2-2	.	.	CASSFPGGGQYSGELFF	TGCGCCAGCAGCTTCCCGGGTGGGGGGCAGTACTCCGGGGAGCTGTTTTTT
TRBV7-9	17	TRBJ2-1	.	.	CASRRSYRGSSYNEQFF	TGTGCCAGCAGGCGTAGCTATCGCGGCAGCTCCTACAATGAGCAGTTCTTC
TRBV2	18	TRBJ2-3	.	.	CASSEESGAIPSTDTQYF	TGTGCCAGCAGTGAGGAGTCAGGGGCGATTCCTAGCACAGATACGCAGTATTTT
TRBV28	12	TRBJ1-5	few	.	CATYQGWQPQHF	TGTGCCACCTACCAGGGCTGGCAGCCCCAGCATTTT
TRBV11-2	14	TRBJ1-4	.	.	CASSLGRLGEKLFF	TGTGCCAGCAGCTTAGGACGATTGGGTGAAAAACTGTTTTTT
TRBV7-9	12	TRBJ2-5	.	.	CASSLVGETQYF	TGTGCCAGCAGCTTAGTAGGAGAGACCCAGTACTTC
TRBV5-4	13	TRBJ2-3	.	.	CASSLYATDTQYF	TGTGCCAGCAGCTTGTATGCCACAGATACGCAGTATTTT
TRBV28	12	TRBJ1-1	.	.	CASTQRGTEAFF	TGTGCCAGCACTCAAAGGGGCACTGAAGCTTTCTTT
TRBV14	16	TRBJ2-1	once	.	CASSPRWLSSYNEQFF	TGTGCCAGCAGCCCAAGGTGGCTAAGCTCCTACAATGAGCAGTTCTTC
TRBV29-1	13	TRBJ2-7	.	.	CSVGGQLFYEQYF	TGCAGCGTTGGAGGGCAGTTATTTTACGAGCAGTACTTC
TRBV11-2	16	TRBJ2-1	few	TRBD2	CASSTGLAGGGNEQFF	TGTGCCAGCAGCACTGGACTAGCGGGAGGCGGGAATGAGCAGTTCTTC
TRBV5-1	14	TRBJ2-3	few	.	CASSLGSGPDTQYF	TGCGCCAGCAGCTTGGGATCGGGGCCTGATACGCAGTATTTT
TRBV12-5	13	TRBJ2-7	.	TRBD1	CASGLGQGHEQYF	TGTGCTAGTGGCCTCGGACAGGGCCACGAGCAGTACTTC
TRBV4-2	16	TRBJ2-3	few	TRBD2	CASSQGLAGTGYTQYF	TGTGCCAGCAGCCAAGGACTAGCGGGAACCGGGTATACGCAGTATTTT
TRBV11-1	16	TRBJ2-3	once	TRBD2	CASSLFLAESTDTQYF	TGTGCCAGCAGCTTATTCCTAGCGGAAAGCACAGATACGCAGTATTTT
TRBV6-1	18	TRBJ1-1	.	TRBD1	CASSEPFPGQGMNTEAFF	TGTGCCAGCAGTGAACCCTTTCCGGGACAGGGGATGAACACTGAAGCTTTCTTT
TRBV5-1	12	TRBJ1-2	.	.	CASSMTQYGYTF	TGCGCCAGCAGCATGACACAGTATGGCTACACCTTC
TRBV19	15	TRBJ2-3	.	.	CASSLGQASTDTQYF	TGTGCCAGTAGTCTAGGGCAGGCTAGCACAGATACGCAGTATTTT
TRBV27	13	TRBJ2-7	.	.	CASSPRQYYEQYF	TGTGCCAGCAGTCCCAGACAGTACTACGAGCAGTACTTC
TRBV30	14	TRBJ2-7	.	TRBD1	CAWSRPGQVGEQYF	TGTGCCTGGAGTAGACCGGGACAGGTAGGCGAGCAGTACTTC
TRBV18	11	TRBJ2-3	.	.	CASSPLDTQYF	TGTGCCAGCTCCCCCCTAGATACGCAGTATTTT
TRBV28	18	TRBJ1-1	.	TRBD1	CASSLPRDRDTSNTEAFF	TGTGCCAGCAGTTTACCCCGGGACAGGGATACTTCGAACACTGAAGCTTTCTTT
TRBV6-1	12	TRBJ2-5	.	.	CASSGGGGTQYF	TGTGCCAGCAGTGGCGGTGGCGGGACCCAGTACTTC
TRBV6-5	14	TRBJ2-1	.	.	CASREGQGDNEQFF	TGTGCCAGCAGAGAGGGGCAGGGCGACAATGAGCAGTTCTTC
TRBV2	12	TRBJ1-2	few	TRBD1	CASGDSHYGYTF	TGTGCCAGCGGGGACAGCCACTATGGCTACACCTTC
TRBV11-2	14	TRBJ1-2	once	.	CASSPGGGQDGYTF	TGTGCCAGCAGCCCCGGCGGGGGGCAGGATGGCTACACCTTC
TRBV5-1	14	TRBJ1-4	.	TRBD1	CASSFRTGDEKLFF	TGCGCCAGCAGTTTCCGGACAGGGGATGAAAAACTGTTTTTT
TRBV6-5	14	TRBJ1-4	once	.	CASSHGDRDEKLFF	TGTGCCAGCAGTCATGGGGACCGAGATGAAAAACTGTTTTTT
TRBV19	16	TRBJ2-2	.	.	CASSINLRVGNGELFF	TGTGCCAGTAGTATCAACCTCAGGGTTGGGAACGGGGAGCTGTTTTTT
TRBV11-3	16	TRBJ2-2	.	TRBD2	CASSPEAGEVTGELFF	TGTGCCAGCAGCCCGGAAGCGGGAGAGGTGACCGGGGAGCTGTTTTTT
TRBV10-3	14	TRBJ1-4	.	.	CAIKGTRTNEKLFF	TGTGCCATCAAGGGCACCAGGACGAATGAAAAACTGTTTTTT
TRBV7-8	14	TRBJ2-3	.	.	CASSRRTLTDTQYF	TGTGCCAGCAGCCGAAGGACTCTCACAGATACGCAGTATTTT
TRBV5-1	13	TRBJ2-3	.	.	CASSRTGTDTQYF	TGCGCCAGCAGCAGGACTGGCACAGATACGCAGTATTTT
TRBV2	16	TRBJ1-5	.	.	CASSYGGVGGSQPQHF	TGTGCCAGCAGCTATGGTGGGGTGGGGGGCAGTCAGCCCCAGCATTTT
TRBV5-1	15	TRBJ2-7	.	TRBD2	CASSLGSGETYEQYF	TGCGCCAGCAGCTTGGGTAGCGGGGAGACCTACGAGCAGTACTTC
TRBV4-2	18	TRBJ2-5	many	TRBD2	CASSQVPRLAGDVETQYF	TGTGCCAGCAGCCAAGTCCCCCGACTAGCGGGAGACGTTGAGACCCAGTACTTC
TRBV5-1	15	TRBJ2-3	.	TRBD1	CASSFPGTGSDTQYF	TGCGCCAGCAGCTTTCCCGGGACAGGGTCAGATACGCAGTATTTT
TRBV2	13	TRBJ1-1	.	TRBD1	CASSARGKTEAFF	TGTGCCAGCAGTGCCAGGGGGAAAACTGAAGCTTTCTTT